This T cell receptor beta chain appears in the sequencing data of a study of Ad26.COV2.S vaccination and SARS-CoV-2 variants (TCRdb year 2021). About the full investigation: Donors in the vaccine arm were drawn from COV1001, a multicentre, randomized, double-blind, placebo-controlled phase I-IIa trial testing Ad26.COV2.S in healthy adults. Dosing of Ad26.COV2.S was intramuscular, at either 5x10^10 or 1x10^11 viral particles, delivered as one shot or as two shots spaced 56 days apart. The specificity and breadth of SARS-CoV-2-reactive T cell receptors after Ad26.COV2.S vaccination were assessed by TCRbeta repertoire sequencing. A total of about 30 samples were included in the TCR-sequenced set, comprising roughly 19 Ad26.COV2.S vaccine recipients, 5 placebo recipients and 8 SARS-CoV-2 convalescent individuals. Participants in the trial were split at random into five groups of five each, receiving low-dose or high-dose Ad26.COV2.S once or twice, or else placebo on both occasions. Investigators did not know the trial group allocation while performing experiments and assessing outcomes. The paper as a whole reports these results and caveats: Vaccine and placebo recipients had similar non-spike TCR breadth, a finding consistent with the vaccine containing only spike. Ad26.COV2.S recipients had higher spike-specific TCR breadth than placebo recipients (P = 0.0014). The study was not powered for comparison of responses between vaccine doses or regimens. It was noted by the authors that total T cell responses may have been underestimated by the TCR breadth and depth analyses. Substantial breadth of spike-specific CD8+ and CD4+ T cell responses was reported after vaccination.

The CDR3 numbers 16 residues from cysteine through phenylalanine. Just the 48-base CDR3 DNA is kept, in frame starting at base 1. Relative to germline, V is missing 5 bases and J is missing 0 bases, with 9 bases of the junction outside any gene match. In the germline V gene, CDR1 corresponds to SGHAT and CDR2 to FQNNGV. The treatment or condition label of this sample denotes: roughly 20 received Ad26.COV2.S at low or high dose, single or two shots; about 5 received placebo; per-sample allocation not given. Repertoires of vaccine and placebo recipients were sequenced from samples collected on day 63 after the first injection. In Cohort 1b, 25 to 30 adults aged 18-55 years were enrolled at a single site in Boston, USA, between 29 July and 7 August 2020. Ad26.COV2.S was a replication-incompetent adenovirus type 26 vector that expressed a prefusion-stabilized SARS-CoV-2 spike protein derived from the original Wuhan strain.

The immunoSEQ Assay was the method used to sequence TCRbeta CDR3 regions. After extraction, genomic DNA underwent amplification by bias-controlled multiplex PCR, followed by high-throughput sequencing. The authors processed their data as follows. To quantify the absolute abundance of every unique TCRbeta CDR3 region, sequences were collapsed and filtered. T cell fraction was estimated by normalizing TCRbeta template counts to usable DNA, with usable DNA measured through amplification of reference genes found in all nucleated cells. Repertoire TCRs were annotated as SARS-CoV-2-specific when V gene, CDR3 amino acid sequence and J gene were exactly matched to a known reactive TCR set. MIRA supplied the reference SARS-CoV-2 TCR set, which was filtered for enrichment in COVID-19-positive ImmuneCODE repertoires so that public or cross-reactive TCRs were removed. Based on the MIRA antigens, annotated TCRs were further analysed at the level of specific ORF or position within ORF. Breadth was defined as annotated unique rearrangements over total unique productive rearrangements; depth was the summed frequency of those rearrangements. Group comparisons of TCR breadth used two-sided Wilcoxon rank-sum tests. The clones in this table, taken by TCRdb from immuneACCESS, are in-frame only. Not every clone is retained; where verified, under half of the shortfall comes from an unresolved V gene, and the cause of the rest is unknown. V and J calls and clone size are those listed in that table; D and trimming were worked out from the DNA. The sample table lists fewer than 800,000 clones, 89% of them with a count of one. Around 1.4% of the sample lies in the top ten.

As regards this clone: Its specific antigen is unknown. Base quality data are lacking; no much larger clone is found one base away.

This sequence was found in a person aged 18-60 years who received the Ad26.COV2.S COVID-19 vaccine or a placebo. Sequenced here: peripheral blood, sampled in a trial of Ad26.COV2.S vaccine versus placebo. The sequence is built from TRBV11-2 and TRBJ2-5; 7 nucleotides in the junction match TRBD1. Here the CDR3 is given as CASSPGRGQYQETQYF. In nucleotides, the sequence is TGTGCCAGCAGCCCCGGAAGGGGACAGTACCAAGAGACCCAGTACTTC.